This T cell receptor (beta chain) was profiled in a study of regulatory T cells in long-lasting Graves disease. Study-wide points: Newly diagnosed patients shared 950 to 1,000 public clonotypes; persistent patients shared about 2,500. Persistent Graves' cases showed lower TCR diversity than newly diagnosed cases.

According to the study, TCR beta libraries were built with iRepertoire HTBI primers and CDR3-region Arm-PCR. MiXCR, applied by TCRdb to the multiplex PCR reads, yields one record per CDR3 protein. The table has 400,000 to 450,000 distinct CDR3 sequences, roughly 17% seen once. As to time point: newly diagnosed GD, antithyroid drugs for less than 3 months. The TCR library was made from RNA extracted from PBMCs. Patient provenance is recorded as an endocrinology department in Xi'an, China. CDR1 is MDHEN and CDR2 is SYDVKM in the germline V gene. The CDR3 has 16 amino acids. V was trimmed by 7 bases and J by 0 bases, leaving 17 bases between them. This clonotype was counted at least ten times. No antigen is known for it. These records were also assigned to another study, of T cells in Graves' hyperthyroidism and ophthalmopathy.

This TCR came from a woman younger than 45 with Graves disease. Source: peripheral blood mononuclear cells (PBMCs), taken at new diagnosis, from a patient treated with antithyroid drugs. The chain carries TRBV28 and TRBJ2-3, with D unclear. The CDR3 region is CASTPYNLGSTDTQYF. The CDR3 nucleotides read TGTGCCAGCACCCCCTACAACCTCGGGAGCACAGATACGCAGTATTTT.